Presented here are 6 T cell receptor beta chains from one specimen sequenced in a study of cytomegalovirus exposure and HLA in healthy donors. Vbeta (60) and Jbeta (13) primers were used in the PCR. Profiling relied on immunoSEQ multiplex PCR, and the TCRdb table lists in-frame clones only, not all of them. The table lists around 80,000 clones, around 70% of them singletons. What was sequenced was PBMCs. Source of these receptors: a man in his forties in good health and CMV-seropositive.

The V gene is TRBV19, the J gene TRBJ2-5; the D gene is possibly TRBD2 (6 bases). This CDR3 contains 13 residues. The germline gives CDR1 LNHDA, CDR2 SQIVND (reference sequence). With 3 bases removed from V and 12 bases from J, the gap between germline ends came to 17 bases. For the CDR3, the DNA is TGTGCCAGTAGTATTACGTCTAGCGCGGAGAAGTACTTC. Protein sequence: CASSITSSAEKYF.

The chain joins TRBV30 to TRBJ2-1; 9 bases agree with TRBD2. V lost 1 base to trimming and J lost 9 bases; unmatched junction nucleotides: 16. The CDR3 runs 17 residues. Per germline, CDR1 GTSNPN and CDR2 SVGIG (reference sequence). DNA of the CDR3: TGTGCCTGGAGTGCACGCCTGTTCGCGGGAGGGTCAGGTGAGCAGTTCTTC. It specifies CAWSARLFAGGSGEQFF. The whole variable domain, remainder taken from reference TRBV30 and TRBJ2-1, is SQTIHQWPATLVQPVGSPLSLECTVEGTSNPNLYWYRQAAGRGLQLLFYSVGIGQISSEVPQNLSASRPQDRQFILSSKKLLLSDSGFYLCAWSARLFAGGSGEQFFGPGTRLTVL.

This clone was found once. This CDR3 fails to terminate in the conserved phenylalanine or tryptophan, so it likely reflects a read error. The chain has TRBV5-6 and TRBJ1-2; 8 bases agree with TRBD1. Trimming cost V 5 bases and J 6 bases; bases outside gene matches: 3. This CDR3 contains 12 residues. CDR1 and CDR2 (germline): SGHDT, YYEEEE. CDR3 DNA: TGTGCCAGCAGGGCAGGGGGCCATGGCTACACCCTC. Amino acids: CASRAGGHGYTL.

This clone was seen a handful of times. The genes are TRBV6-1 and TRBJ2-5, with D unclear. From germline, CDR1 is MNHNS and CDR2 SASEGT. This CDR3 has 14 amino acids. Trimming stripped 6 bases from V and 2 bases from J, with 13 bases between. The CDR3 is CASSLSVAQETQYF. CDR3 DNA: TGTGCCAGCAGCCTCTCTGTAGCTCAAGAGACCCAGTACTTC.

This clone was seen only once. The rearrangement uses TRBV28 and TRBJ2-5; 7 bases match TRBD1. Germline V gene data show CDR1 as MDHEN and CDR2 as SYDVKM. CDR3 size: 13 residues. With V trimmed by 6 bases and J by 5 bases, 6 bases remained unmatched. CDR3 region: CASRPDRDETQYF. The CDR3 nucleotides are TGTGCCAGCAGACCCGACAGGGACGAGACCCAGTACTTC.

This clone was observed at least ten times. The DNA of the CDR3 is TGTGCCAGCAGCTCCGATCAGCGTGAGCAGTTCTTC. Protein: CASSSDQREQFF. The chain employs TRBV11-3 and TRBJ2-1, with D uncertain. V was trimmed by 4 bases and J by 9 bases, leaving 10 bases between them. The V gene's germline CDR1 is SGHNT and CDR2 YENEEA. This CDR3 has 12 residues. The full variable domain, rest sourced from reference TRBV11-3 and TRBJ2-1, is EAGVVQSPRYKIIEKKQPVAFWCNPISGHNTLYWYLQNLGQGPELLIRYENEEAVDDSQLPKDRFSAERLKGVDSTLKIQPAELGDSAVYLCASSSDQREQFFGPGTRLTVL.